The clone carrying this T cell receptor beta chain was recorded a few times. This entry is derived from a study of tumor-infiltrating lymphocytes in oesophageal squamous cell carcinoma. Deletions cut 5 bases from V and 5 bases from J, with 14 bases between. There are 14 residues in the CDR3. CDR1 SGHTA and CDR2 FQGNSA come from the germline V gene. TCRdb reprocessed the PCR reads with MiXCR, giving one entry per CDR3 protein. The repertoire consists of 15,000 to 20,000 distinct CDR3 sequences, with 50% occurring once and the leading ten covering around 15%. The rearrangement joins TRBV7-2 to TRBJ2-3; D is possibly TRBD2 (7 bases). The sequenced material came from esophageal tumor tissue. The sequence was obtained from a male donor with esophageal squamous cell carcinoma. DNA of the CDR3: TGTGCCAGCAGCGGCCCGGGGGGCCAAGATACGCAGTATTTT. Translated, it gives CASSGPGGQDTQYF.